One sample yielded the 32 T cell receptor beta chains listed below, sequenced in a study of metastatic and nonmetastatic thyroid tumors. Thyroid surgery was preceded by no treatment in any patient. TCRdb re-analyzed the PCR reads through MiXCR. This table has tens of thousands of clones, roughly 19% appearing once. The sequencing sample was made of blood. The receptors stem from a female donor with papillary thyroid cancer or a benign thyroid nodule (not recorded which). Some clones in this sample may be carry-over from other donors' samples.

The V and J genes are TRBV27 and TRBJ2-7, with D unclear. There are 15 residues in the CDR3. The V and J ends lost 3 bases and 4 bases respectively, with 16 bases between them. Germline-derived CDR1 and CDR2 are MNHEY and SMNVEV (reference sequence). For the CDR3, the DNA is TGTGCCAGCAGTTTTAATCGCCACCTTTGGTACGAGCAGTACTTC. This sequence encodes CASSFNRHLWYEQYF.

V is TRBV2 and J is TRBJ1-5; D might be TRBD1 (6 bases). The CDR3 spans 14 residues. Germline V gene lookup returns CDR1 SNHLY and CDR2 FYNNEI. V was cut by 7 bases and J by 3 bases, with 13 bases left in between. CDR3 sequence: CASIHRVINQPQHF. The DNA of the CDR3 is TGTGCCAGCATCCACAGGGTAATCAATCAGCCCCAGCATTTT.

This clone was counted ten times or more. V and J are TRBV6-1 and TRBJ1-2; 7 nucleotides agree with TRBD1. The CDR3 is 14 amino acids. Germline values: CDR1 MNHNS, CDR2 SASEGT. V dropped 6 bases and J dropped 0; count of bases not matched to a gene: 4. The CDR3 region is CASRLTGTNYGYTF. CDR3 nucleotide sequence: TGTGCCAGCAGATTGACAGGGACTAACTATGGCTACACCTTC.

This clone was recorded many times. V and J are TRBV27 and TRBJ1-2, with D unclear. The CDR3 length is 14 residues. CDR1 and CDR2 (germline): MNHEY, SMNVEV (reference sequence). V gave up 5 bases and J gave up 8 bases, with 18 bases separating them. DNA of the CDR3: TGTGCCAGCAGTCACACCGGGATTTGGCAAGGCTACACCTTC. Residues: CASSHTGIWQGYTF.

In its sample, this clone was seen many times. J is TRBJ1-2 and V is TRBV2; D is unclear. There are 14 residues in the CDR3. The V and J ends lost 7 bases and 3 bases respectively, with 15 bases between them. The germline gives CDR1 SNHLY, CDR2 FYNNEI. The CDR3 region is CASTSPTDYYGYTF. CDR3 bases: TGTGCCAGCACCTCCCCGACCGACTACTATGGCTACACCTTC.

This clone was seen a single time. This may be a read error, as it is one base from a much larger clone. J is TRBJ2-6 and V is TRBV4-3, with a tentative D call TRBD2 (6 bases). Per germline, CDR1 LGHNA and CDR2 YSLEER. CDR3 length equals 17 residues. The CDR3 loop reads CASGQGGGASGANVLTF. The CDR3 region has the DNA TGCGCCAGCGGCCAAGGAGGAGGGGCCTCTGGGGCCAACGTCCTGACTTTC.

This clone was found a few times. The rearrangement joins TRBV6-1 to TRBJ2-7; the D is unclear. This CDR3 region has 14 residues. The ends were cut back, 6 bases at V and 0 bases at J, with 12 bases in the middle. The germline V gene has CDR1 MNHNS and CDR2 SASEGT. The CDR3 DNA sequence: TGTGCCAGCAGATTGACACTACCCTCCTACGAGCAGTACTTC. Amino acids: CASRLTLPSYEQYF.

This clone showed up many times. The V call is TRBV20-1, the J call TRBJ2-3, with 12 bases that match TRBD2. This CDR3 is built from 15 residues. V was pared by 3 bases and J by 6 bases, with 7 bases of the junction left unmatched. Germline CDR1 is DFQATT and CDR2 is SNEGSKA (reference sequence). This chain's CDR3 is CSASPSGGASDTQYF. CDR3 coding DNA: TGCAGTGCTAGCCCTAGCGGGGGGGCCTCCGATACGCAGTATTTT.

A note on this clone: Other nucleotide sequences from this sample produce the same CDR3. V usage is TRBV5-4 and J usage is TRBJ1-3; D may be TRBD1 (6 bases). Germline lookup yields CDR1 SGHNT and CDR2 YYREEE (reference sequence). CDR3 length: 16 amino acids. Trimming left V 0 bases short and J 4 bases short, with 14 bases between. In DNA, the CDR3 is TGTGCCAGCAGCTTGGACCAGGGGCGACCCGGAAACACCATATATTTT. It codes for CASSLDQGRPGNTIYF.

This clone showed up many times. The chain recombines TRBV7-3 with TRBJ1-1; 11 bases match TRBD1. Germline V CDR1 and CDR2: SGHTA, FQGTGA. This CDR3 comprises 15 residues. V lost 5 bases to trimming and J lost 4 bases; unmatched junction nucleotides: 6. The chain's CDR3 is CASSEGQGGSTEAFF. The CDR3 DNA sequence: TGTGCCAGCAGCGAGGGACAGGGGGGGAGCACTGAAGCTTTCTTT.

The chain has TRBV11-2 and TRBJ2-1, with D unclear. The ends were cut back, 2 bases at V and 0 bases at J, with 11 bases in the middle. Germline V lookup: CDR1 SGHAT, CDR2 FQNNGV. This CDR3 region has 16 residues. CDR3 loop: CASSLHEFSSYNEQFF. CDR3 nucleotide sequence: TGTGCCAGCAGCTTACATGAGTTCAGCTCCTACAATGAGCAGTTCTTC. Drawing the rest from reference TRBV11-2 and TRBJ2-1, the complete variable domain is EAGVAQSPRYKIIEKRQSVAFWCNPISGHATLYWYQQILGQGPKLLIQFQNNGVVDDSQLPKDRFSAERLKGVDSTLKIQPAKLEDSAVYLCASSLHEFSSYNEQFFGPGTRLTVL.

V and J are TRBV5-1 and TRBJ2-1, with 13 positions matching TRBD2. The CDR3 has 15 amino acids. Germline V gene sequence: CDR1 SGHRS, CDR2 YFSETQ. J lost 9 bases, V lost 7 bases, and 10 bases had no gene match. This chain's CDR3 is CASASGTSGMVEQFF. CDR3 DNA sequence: TGCGCCAGCGCGTCCGGGACTAGCGGGATGGTTGAGCAGTTCTTC.

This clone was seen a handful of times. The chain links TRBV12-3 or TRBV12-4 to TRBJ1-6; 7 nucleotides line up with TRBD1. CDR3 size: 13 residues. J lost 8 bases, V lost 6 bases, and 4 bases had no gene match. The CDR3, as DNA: TGTGCCAGCAGATATACAGGGGATTCACCCCTCCACTTT. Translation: CASRYTGDSPLHF.

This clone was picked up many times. In DNA form, the CDR3 reads TGTGCCAGCAGCTTAGGGCAGGGAGATGGCTACACCTTC. This gives the protein CASSLGQGDGYTF. The chain recombines TRBV7-2 with TRBJ1-2, with TRBD1 as a possible D gene (5 bases). There are 13 residues in the CDR3. Looked up from germline, CDR1 is SGHTA and CDR2 is FQGNSA. V dropped 1 base and J dropped 6 bases, with 9 bases sitting between them.

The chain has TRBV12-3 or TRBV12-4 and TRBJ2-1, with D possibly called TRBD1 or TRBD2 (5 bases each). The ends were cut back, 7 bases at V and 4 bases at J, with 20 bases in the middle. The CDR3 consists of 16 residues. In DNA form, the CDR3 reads TGTGCCAGCAAGCTGGGACGCCGGTGGCGGTACAATGAGCAGTTCTTC. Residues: CASKLGRRWRYNEQFF.

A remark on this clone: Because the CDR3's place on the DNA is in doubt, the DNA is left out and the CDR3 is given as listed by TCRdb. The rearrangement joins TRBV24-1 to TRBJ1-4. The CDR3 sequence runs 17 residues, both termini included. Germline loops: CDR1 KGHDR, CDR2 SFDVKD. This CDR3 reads CATSDSAGSLLMKNCFF.

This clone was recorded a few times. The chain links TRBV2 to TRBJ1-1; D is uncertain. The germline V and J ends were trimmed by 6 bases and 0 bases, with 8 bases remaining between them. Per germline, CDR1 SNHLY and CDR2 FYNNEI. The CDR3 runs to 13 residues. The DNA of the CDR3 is TGTGCCAGCAGGTGGGAGCTGAACACTGAAGCTTTCTTT. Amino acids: CASRWELNTEAFF.

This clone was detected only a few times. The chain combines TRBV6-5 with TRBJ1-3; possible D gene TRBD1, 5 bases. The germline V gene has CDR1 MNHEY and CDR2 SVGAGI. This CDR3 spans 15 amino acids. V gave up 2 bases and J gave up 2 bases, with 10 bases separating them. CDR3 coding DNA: TGTGCCAGCAGTTACGGGAGGGGAACTGGAAACACCATATATTTT. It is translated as CASSYGRGTGNTIYF.

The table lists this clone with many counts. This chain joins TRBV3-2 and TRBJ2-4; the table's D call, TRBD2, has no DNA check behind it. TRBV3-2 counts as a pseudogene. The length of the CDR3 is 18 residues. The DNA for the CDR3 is TGTGCCAGCAGCCAAGATAGCGGGGGGCCGATAGCCAAAAACATTCAGTACTTC. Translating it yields CASSQDSGGPIAKNIQYF.

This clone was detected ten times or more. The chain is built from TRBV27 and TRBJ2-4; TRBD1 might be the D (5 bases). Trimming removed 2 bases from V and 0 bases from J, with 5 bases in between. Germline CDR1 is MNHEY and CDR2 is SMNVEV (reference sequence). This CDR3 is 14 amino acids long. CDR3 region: CASSLRGAKNIQYF. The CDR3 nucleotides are TGTGCCAGCAGTTTAAGGGGAGCCAAAAACATTCAGTACTTC.

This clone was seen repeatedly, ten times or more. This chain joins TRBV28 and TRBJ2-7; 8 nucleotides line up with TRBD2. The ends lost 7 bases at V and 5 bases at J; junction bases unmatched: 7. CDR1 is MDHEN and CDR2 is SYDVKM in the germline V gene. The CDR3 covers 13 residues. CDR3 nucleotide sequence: TGTGCCAGCAAGGCGGGAGGTACCGACGAGCAGTACTTC. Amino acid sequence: CASKAGGTDEQYF.

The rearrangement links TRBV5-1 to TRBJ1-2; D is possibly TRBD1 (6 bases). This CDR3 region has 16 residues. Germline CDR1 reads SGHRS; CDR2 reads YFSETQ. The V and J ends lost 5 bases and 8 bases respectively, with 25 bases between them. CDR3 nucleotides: TGCGCCAGCAGTGTTGGGGGCTCGTCTGTCTCAGGGGGCTACACCTTC. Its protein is CASSVGGSSVSGGYTF.

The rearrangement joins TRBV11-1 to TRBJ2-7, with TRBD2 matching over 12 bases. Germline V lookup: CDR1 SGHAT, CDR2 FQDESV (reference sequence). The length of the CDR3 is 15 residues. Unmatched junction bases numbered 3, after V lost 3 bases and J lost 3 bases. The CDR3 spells CASSFGLAGFYEQYF. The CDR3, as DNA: TGTGCCAGCAGCTTTGGACTAGCGGGATTCTACGAGCAGTACTTC.

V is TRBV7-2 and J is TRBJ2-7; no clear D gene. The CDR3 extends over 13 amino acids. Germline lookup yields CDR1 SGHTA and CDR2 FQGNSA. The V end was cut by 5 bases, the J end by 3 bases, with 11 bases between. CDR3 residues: CASSPGPYYEQYF. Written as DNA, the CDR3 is TGTGCCAGCAGCCCCGGACCTTACTACGAGCAGTACTTC.

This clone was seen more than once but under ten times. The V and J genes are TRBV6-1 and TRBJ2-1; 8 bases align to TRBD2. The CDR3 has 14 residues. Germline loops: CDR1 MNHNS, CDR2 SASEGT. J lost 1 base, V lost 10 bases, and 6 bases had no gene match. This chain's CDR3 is CATQTSASYNEQFF. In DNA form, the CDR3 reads TGTGCCACCCAGACTAGCGCATCCTACAATGAGCAGTTCTTC.

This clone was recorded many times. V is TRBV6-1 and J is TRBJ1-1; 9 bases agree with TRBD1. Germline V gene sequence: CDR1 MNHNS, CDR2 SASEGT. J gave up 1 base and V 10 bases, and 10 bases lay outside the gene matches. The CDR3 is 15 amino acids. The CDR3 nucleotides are TGTGCCATGTTCCCCGGGACAGGGTCGAACACTGAAGCTTTCTTT. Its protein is CAMFPGTGSNTEAFF.

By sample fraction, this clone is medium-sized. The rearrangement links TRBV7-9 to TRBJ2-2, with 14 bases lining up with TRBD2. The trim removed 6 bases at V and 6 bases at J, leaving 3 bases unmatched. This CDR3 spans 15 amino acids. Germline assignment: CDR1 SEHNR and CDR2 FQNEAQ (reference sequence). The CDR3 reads CASRGLAGGAGELFF. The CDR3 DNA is TGTGCCAGCAGAGGACTAGCGGGAGGAGCCGGGGAGCTGTTTTTT.

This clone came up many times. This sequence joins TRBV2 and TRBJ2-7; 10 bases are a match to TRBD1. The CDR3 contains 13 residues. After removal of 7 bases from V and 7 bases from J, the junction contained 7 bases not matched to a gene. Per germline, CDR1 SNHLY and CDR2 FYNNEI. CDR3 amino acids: CASTRTGGGEQYF. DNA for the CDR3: TGTGCCAGCACTAGGACAGGGGGGGGGGAGCAGTACTTC.

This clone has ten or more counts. CDR3 amino acids: CSARDGGRLYEQYF. CDR3 DNA sequence: TGCAGTGCTAGAGACGGGGGGCGCCTCTACGAGCAGTACTTC. V and J are TRBV20-1 and TRBJ2-7, with D maybe TRBD2 (7 bases). Between the trimmed V and J ends, which lost 0 bases and 3 bases, there was a span of 12 bases. This CDR3 is 14 amino acids long. The germline gives CDR1 DFQATT, CDR2 SNEGSKA (reference sequence).

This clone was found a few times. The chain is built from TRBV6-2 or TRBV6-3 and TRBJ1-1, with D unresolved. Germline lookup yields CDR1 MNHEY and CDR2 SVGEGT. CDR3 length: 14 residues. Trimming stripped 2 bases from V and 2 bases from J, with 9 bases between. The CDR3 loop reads CASSYPQANTEAFF. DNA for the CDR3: TGTGCCAGCAGTTACCCCCAGGCTAACACTGAAGCTTTCTTT.

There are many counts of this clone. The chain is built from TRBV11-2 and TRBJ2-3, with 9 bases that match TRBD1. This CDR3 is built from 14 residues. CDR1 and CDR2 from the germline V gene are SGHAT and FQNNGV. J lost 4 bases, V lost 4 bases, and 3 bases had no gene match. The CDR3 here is CASSSDRGSDTQYF. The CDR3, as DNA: TGTGCCAGCAGCTCCGACAGGGGGTCAGATACGCAGTATTTT.

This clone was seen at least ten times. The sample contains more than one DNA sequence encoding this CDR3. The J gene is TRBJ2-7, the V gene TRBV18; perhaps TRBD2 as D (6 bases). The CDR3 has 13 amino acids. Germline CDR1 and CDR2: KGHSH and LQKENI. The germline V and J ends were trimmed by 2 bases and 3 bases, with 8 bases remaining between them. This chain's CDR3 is CASSPAGYYEQYF. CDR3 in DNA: TGTGCCAGCTCACCAGCGGGGTACTACGAGCAGTACTTC.